Listed below are T cell receptor beta chains from one sample, sequenced in a study of T cell repertoires in cytomegalovirus infection. One entry per CDR3 protein, called by TCRdb with MiXCR from the reads. Of approximately 500,000 distinct CDR3 sequences listed, roughly 10% are singletons. The specimen was PBMCs. Receptors were obtained from a human donor in good health (CMV status not recorded). Some clones in this sample may be carry-over from other donors' samples. The CDR3 runs from the conserved cysteine through the conserved F or W. D genes are given only for firm matches. Not every row has a clone size; where given, it reads once, few, many or a size class.

j_call,clone_size,v_call,d_call,cdr3_aa,cdr3_nt
TRBJ2-2,NA,TRBV2,NA,CASKTDHTGELFF,TGTGCCAGCAAGACAGACCACACCGGGGAGCTGTTTTTT
TRBJ2-5,many,TRBV7-7,NA,CASSNRDKETQYF,TGTGCTAGCAGCAACCGGGACAAAGAGACCCAGTACTTC
TRBJ1-4,NA,TRBV2,NA,CASSGDNEKLFF,TGTGCCAGCAGTGGGGATAATGAAAAACTGTTTTTT
TRBJ2-7,many,TRBV4-1,TRBD1,CASSRPGQQREQYF,TGCGCCAGCAGCCGACCGGGACAGCAGCGCGAGCAGTACTTC
TRBJ2-1,many,TRBV12-5,NA,CASSPEKSSYNEQFF,TGTGCTAGTAGTCCTGAGAAGAGCTCCTACAATGAGCAGTTCTTC
TRBJ1-5,few,TRBV19,TRBD1,CASCYVPGQGAAHSNQPQHF,TGTGCCAGTTGCTACGTACCGGGACAGGGCGCGGCACATAGCAATCAGCCCCAGCATTTT
TRBJ1-1,NA,TRBV7-6,NA,CASSSSQGMNTEAFF,TGTGCCAGCAGCTCCTCACAGGGAATGAACACTGAAGCTTTCTTT
TRBJ2-1,NA,TRBV27,TRBD2,CASSLGGGVPYNEQFF,TGTGCCAGCAGTTTGGGGGGGGGGGTCCCCTACAATGAGCAGTTCTTC
TRBJ2-5,few,TRBV2,TRBD2,CASSEVREAQYF,TGTGCCAGCAGTGAAGTCCGGGAGGCCCAGTACTTC
TRBJ2-7,many,TRBV10-3,TRBD2,CAISERLAGGEQYF,TGTGCCATCAGTGAGCGCCTAGCGGGAGGCGAGCAGTACTTC
TRBJ2-3,NA,TRBV29-1,TRBD2,CSAVPTSGRADTQYF,TGCAGCGCCGTTCCGACTAGCGGGAGGGCAGATACGCAGTATTTT
TRBJ2-7,many,TRBV12-5,NA,CASGFGLPTGSKREQYF,TGTGCTAGTGGTTTCGGGCTCCCCACAGGGAGCAAACGCGAGCAGTACTTC
TRBJ2-5,many,TRBV7-6,NA,CASSLAPAEQETQYF,TGTGCCAGCAGCTTAGCGCCAGCGGAACAAGAGACCCAGTACTTC
TRBJ1-2,many,TRBV7-2,TRBD1,CASSSPGQGISGYTF,TGTGCCAGCAGCTCACCGGGACAGGGAATAAGTGGCTACACCTTC
TRBJ2-2,many,TRBV29-1,TRBD2,CSVEASGSSGELFF,TGCAGCGTTGAGGCTAGCGGGAGTTCCGGGGAGCTGTTTTTT
TRBJ1-6,many,TRBV4-1,NA,CASSQGGSPGEYNSPLHF,TGCGCCAGCAGCCAAGGGGGTTCGCCCGGGGAGTACAATTCACCCCTCCACTTT
TRBJ2-7,NA,TRBV3-1,TRBD1,CASSLGLATGQWEQYF,TGTGCCAGCAGCTTGGGTTTAGCGACAGGGCAATGGGAGCAGTACTTC
TRBJ1-5,many,TRBV12-3/TRBV12-4,NA,CASSIGVGQPQHF,TGTGCCAGCAGCATAGGCGTGGGGCAGCCCCAGCATTTT
TRBJ2-7,NA,TRBV28,TRBD1,CASSLPPDRGGEQYF,TGTGCCAGCAGCCTGCCGCCGGACAGGGGGGGCGAGCAGTACTTC
TRBJ1-2,few,TRBV20-1,NA,CSARDGGSYGYTF,TGCAGTGCTAGAGATGGAGGCAGCTATGGCTACACCTTC
TRBJ2-6,many,TRBV6-1,NA,CAHGRAGANVLTF,TGTGCGCATGGCAGGGCTGGGGCCAACGTCCTGACTTTC
TRBJ2-7,NA,TRBV28,TRBD1,CASSADRGLLGEQYF,TGTGCCAGCAGTGCAGACAGGGGGTTATTGGGCGAGCAGTACTTC
TRBJ1-1,many,TRBV5-6,NA,CASSLGPANQNTEAFF,TGTGCCAGCAGCTTGGGCCCAGCTAATCAGAACACTGAAGCTTTCTTT
TRBJ2-7,many,TRBV12-3/TRBV12-4,TRBD2,CASSLGGTGYEQYF,TGTGCCAGCAGTTTGGGGGGGACGGGCTACGAGCAGTACTTC
TRBJ2-5,few,TRBV15,TRBD2,CATSGIAGETQYF,TGTGCCACCAGCGGAATAGCGGGAGAGACCCAGTACTTC
TRBJ1-2,NA,TRBV20-1,NA,CSARDIQKAGYTF,TGCAGTGCTAGAGATATCCAAAAGGCAGGCTACACCTTC
TRBJ1-6,many,TRBV11-2,TRBD1,CASSPRQGGNSPLHF,TGTGCCAGCAGCCCCCGACAGGGAGGGAATTCACCCCTCCACTTT
TRBJ1-5,many,TRBV6-1,NA,CASSEAGAGVVQPQHF,TGTGCCAGCAGTGAAGCAGGCGCAGGGGTGGTCCAGCCCCAGCATTTT
TRBJ2-7,few,TRBV29-1,NA,CSVGQAYEQYF,TGCAGCGTTGGACAGGCTTACGAGCAGTACTTC
TRBJ2-5,many,TRBV12-3/TRBV12-4,NA,CASTLLPRLKYQETQYF,TGTGCCAGCACCCTCCTTCCCCGCTTAAAGTACCAAGAGACCCAGTACTTC
TRBJ2-1,many,TRBV9,NA,CASSAWGGPSNEQFF,TGTGCCAGCAGCGCGTGGGGGGGGCCCAGCAATGAGCAGTTCTTC
TRBJ1-2,many,TRBV7-9,TRBD1,CASSYTTGGNYGYTF,TGTGCCAGCAGCTACACAACAGGGGGAAACTATGGCTACACCTTC
TRBJ2-1,few,TRBV20-1,TRBD2,CSAISGSEDEQFF,TGCAGTGCTATTAGCGGGAGCGAGGATGAGCAGTTCTTC
TRBJ2-7,many,TRBV7-2,TRBD2,CASTYLGLAGGEQYF,TGTGCCAGCACCTACCTGGGACTAGCGGGGGGAGAGCAGTACTTC
TRBJ2-6,many,TRBV7-3,NA,CASSQSSGANVLTF,TGTGCCAGCAGCCAAAGCTCTGGGGCCAACGTCCTGACTTTC
TRBJ1-1,many,TRBV28,TRBD1,CASSLWAGGYQRQNTEAFF,TGTGCCAGCAGTTTATGGGCAGGGGGCTACCAGAGACAGAACACTGAAGCTTTCTTT
TRBJ2-7,many,TRBV20-1,NA,CSANSYEQYF,TGCAGTGCCAATTCCTACGAGCAGTACTTC
TRBJ1-3,few,TRBV30,TRBD1,CASPGDSSGNTIYF,TGTGCCTCCCCGGGGGACAGCTCTGGAAACACCATATATTTT
TRBJ2-7,many,TRBV28,TRBD1,CASRLGQGAMIYEQYF,TGTGCCAGCAGATTGGGACAGGGGGCTATGATTTACGAGCAGTACTTC
TRBJ1-1,many,TRBV4-1,NA,CASSQDHNGRTEAFF,TGCGCCAGCAGCCAAGACCATAATGGGAGGACTGAAGCTTTCTTT
TRBJ2-7,many,TRBV7-9,NA,CASSSAGAKGEQYF,TGTGCCAGCAGCTCCGCCGGCGCCAAGGGGGAGCAGTACTTC
TRBJ1-1,NA,TRBV5-1,TRBD1,CASSLLGPGGNMNTEAFF,TGCGCCAGCAGCTTGCTAGGCCCAGGGGGAAACATGAACACTGAAGCTTTCTTT
TRBJ1-5,NA,TRBV7-9,TRBD1,CASSPGQGGIRNQPQHF,TGTGCCAGCAGCCCGGGACAGGGTGGTATTCGCAATCAGCCCCAGCATTTT
TRBJ1-1,NA,TRBV29-1,NA,CSVSGQLVNTEAFF,TGCAGCGTTTCCGGACAGTTAGTGAACACTGAAGCTTTCTTT
TRBJ2-7,few,TRBV23-1,NA,CASSHSAGDLQYF,TGCGCCAGCAGTCATTCGGCAGGGGATCTGCAGTACTTC
TRBJ2-1,few,TRBV18,NA,CASTGQIYNEQFF,TGTGCCAGCACAGGACAGATATACAATGAGCAGTTCTTC
TRBJ2-3,NA,TRBV4-1,TRBD1,CASSQPGQGRDTQYF,TGCGCCAGCAGCCAACCGGGACAGGGCCGGGATACGCAGTATTTT